These 2 T cell receptor beta chains share one sample of origin, sequenced in a study of technical replicates of blood from a few donors. Profiled with immunoSEQ multiplex PCR; TCRdb holds only in-frame clones, not every one. The table includes fewer than 95,000 clones, 90% to 95% detected once. Input material: T cells isolated from PBMCs. All receptors derive from a human donor in good health.

The chain recombines TRBV19 with TRBJ2-7, with D perhaps TRBD2 (6 bases). The length of the CDR3 is 14 residues. Germline V gene lookup returns CDR1 LNHDA and CDR2 SQIVND (reference sequence). V was clipped by 3 bases and J by 2 bases, with 11 bases between them. The CDR3 region has the DNA TGTGCCAGTAGTATGGCGGAGGGGACCTACGAGCAGTACTTC. Residues: CASSMAEGTYEQYF.

The gene calls are TRBV5-1 and TRBJ2-5; 16 bases align to TRBD2. Germline V gives CDR1 SGHRS, CDR2 YFSETQ. Germline trimming cut 4 bases from V and 1 base from J; bases unmatched to any gene: 4. The CDR3 consists of 17 residues. CDR3 sequence (DNA): TGCGCCAGCAGCCCAGGGACTAGCGGGGGGGGCCAAGAGACCCAGTACTTC. This encodes CASSPGTSGGGQETQYF.